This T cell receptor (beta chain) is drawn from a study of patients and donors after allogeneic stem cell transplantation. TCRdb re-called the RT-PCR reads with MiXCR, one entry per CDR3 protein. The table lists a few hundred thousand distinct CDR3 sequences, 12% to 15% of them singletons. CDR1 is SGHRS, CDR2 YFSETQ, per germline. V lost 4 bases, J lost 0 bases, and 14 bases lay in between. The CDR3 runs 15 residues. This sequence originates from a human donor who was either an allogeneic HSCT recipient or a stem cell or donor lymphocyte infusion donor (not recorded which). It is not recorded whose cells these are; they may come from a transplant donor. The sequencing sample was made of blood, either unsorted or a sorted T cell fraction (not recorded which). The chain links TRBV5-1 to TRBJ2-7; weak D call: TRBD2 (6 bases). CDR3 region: CASSRDFPSSYEQYF. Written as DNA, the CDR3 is TGCGCCAGCAGCCGGGACTTCCCGAGCTCCTACGAGCAGTACTTC.